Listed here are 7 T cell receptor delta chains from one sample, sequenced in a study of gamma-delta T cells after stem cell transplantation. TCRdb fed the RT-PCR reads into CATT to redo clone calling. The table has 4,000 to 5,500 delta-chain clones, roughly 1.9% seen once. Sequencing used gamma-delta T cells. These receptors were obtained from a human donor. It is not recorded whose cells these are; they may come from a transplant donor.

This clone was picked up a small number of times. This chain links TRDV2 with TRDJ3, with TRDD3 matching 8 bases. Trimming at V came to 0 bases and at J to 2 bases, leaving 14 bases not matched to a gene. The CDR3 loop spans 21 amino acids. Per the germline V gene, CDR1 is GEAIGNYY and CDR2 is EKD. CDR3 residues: CACDTPSTGGPFPWDTRQMFF. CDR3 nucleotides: TGTGCCTGTGACACCCCTTCGACTGGGGGTCCCTTTCCCTGGGACACCCGACAGATGTTTTTC.

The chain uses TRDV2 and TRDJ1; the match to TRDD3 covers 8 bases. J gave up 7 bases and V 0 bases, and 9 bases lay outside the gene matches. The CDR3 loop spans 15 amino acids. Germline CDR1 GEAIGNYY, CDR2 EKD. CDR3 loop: CACDTAGWDTGKLIF. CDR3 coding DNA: TGTGCCTGTGACACCGCTGGGTGGGATACGGGTAAACTCATCTTT.

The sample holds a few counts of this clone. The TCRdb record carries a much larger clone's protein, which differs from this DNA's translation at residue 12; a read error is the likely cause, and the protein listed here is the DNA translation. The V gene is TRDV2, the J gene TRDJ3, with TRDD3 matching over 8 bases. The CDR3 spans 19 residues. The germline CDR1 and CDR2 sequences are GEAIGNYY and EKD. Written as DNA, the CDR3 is TGTGCCTGTGACACCACTGGGGGCTATAGCTCCTTGGACACCCGACAGATGTTTTTC. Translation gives CACDTTGGYSSLDTRQMFF.

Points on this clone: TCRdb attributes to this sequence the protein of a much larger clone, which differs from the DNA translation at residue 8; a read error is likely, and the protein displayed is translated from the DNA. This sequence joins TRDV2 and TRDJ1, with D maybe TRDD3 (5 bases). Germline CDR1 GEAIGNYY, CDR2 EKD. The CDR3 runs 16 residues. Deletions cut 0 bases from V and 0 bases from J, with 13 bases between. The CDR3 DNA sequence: TGTGCCTGTGACACCGTGGGGCCTCCGTACACCGATAAACTCATCTTT. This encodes CACDTVGPPYTDKLIF.

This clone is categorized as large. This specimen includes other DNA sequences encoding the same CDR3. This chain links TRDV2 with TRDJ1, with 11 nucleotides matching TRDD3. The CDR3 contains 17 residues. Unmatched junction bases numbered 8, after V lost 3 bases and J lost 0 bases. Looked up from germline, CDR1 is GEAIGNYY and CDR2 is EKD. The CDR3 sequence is CACDVLGDREYTDKLIF. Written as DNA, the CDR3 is TGTGCCTGTGACGTACTGGGGGATAGGGAGTACACCGATAAACTCATCTTT.

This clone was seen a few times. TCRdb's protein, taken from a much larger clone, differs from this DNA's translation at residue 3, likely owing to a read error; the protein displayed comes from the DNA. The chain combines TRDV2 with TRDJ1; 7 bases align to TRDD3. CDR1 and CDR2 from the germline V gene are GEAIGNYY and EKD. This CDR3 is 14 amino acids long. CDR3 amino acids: CARDILGGSDKLIF. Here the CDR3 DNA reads TGTGCCCGTGATATCCTGGGGGGGTCCGATAAACTCATCTTT.

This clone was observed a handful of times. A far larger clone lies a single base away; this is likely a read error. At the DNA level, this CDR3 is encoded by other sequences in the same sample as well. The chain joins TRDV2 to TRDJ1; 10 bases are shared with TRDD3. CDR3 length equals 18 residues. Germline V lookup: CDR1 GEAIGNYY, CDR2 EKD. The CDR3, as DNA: TGTGCTTGTGACACCGTCGACAAAACTGGGGGATTTACCGATAAACTCATCTTT. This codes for CACDTVDKTGGFTDKLIF.